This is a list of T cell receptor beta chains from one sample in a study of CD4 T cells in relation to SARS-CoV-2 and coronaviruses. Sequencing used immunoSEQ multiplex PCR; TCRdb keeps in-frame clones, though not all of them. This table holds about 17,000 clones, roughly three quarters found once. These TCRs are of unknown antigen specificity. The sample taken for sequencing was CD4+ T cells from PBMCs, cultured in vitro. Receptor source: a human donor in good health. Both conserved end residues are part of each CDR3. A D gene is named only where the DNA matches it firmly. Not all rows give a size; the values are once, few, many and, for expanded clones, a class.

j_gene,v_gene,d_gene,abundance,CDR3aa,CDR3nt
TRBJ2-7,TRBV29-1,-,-,CSVGRVGGYEQYF,TGCAGCGTTGGCAGGGTGGGGGGTTACGAGCAGTACTTC
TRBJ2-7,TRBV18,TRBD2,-,CASSQYTGLAGVRYEQYF,TGTGCCAGCTCACAGTACACGGGACTAGCGGGAGTTCGCTACGAGCAGTACTTC
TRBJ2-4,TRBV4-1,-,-,CASSQVGRTVKAKNIQYF,TGCGCCAGCAGCCAAGTGGGCAGAACGGTAAAGGCCAAAAACATTCAGTACTTC
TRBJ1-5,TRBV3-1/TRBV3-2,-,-,CASSQAGFNQPQHF,TGTGCCAGCAGCCAGGCCGGGTTCAATCAGCCCCAGCATTTT
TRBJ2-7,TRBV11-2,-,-,CASSLKLAPPGRQRYEQYF,TGTGCCAGCAGCCTCAAGCTCGCCCCGCCGGGCAGGCAAAGGTACGAGCAGTACTTC
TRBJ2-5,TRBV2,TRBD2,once,CASSGGLAGLKTQYF,TGTGCCAGCAGTGGAGGGCTAGCGGGTTTAAAGACCCAGTACTTC
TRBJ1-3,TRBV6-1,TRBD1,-,CASSGGFRQGAIFAGNTIYF,TGTGCCAGCAGTGGAGGCTTCCGACAGGGGGCCATTTTTGCCGGAAACACCATATATTTT
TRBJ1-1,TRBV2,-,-,CANPGQNLRNTEAFF,TGTGCCAACCCAGGACAGAACCTCAGGAACACTGAAGCTTTCTTT
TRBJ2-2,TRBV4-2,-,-,CASSQVGTLAGELFF,TGTGCCAGCAGCCAAGTGGGCACCCTTGCCGGGGAGCTGTTTTTT
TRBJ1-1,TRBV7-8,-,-,CASSLASSWGEAFF,TGTGCCAGCAGCTTAGCTAGTTCATGGGGTGAAGCTTTCTTT
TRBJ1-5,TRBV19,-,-,CASSIFRPEGVVRFNQPQHF,TGTGCCAGTAGTATATTTCGGCCCGAAGGGGTGGTCCGATTCAATCAGCCCCAGCATTTT
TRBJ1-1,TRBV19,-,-,CASSIGAGLTEAFF,TGTGCCAGTAGTATAGGGGCAGGGCTAACTGAAGCTTTCTTT
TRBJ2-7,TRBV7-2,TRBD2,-,CASSLEASGSWAYEQYF,TGTGCCAGCAGCTTAGAGGCTAGCGGGAGTTGGGCCTACGAGCAGTACTTC
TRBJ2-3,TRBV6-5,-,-,CASSSLGEVSTDTQYF,TGTGCCAGCAGTTCCCTAGGGGAGGTCAGTACAGATACGCAGTATTTT
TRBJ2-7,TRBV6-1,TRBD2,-,CASSEAQAGGVSEQYF,TGTGCCAGCAGTGAAGCGCAGGCGGGAGGGGTGAGCGAGCAGTACTTC
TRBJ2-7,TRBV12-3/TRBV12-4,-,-,CASSSPHGEQYF,TGTGCCAGCAGTTCACCCCATGGGGAGCAGTACTTC
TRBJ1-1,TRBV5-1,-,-,CASSPAENTEAFF,TGCGCCAGCAGCCCGGCGGAGAACACTGAAGCTTTCTTT
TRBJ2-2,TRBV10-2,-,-,CASSVVGELFF,TGCGCCAGCAGTGTAGTCGGGGAGCTGTTTTTT
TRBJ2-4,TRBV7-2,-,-,CASSSSYTIQYF,TGTGCCAGCAGCAGCTCTTATACCATTCAGTACTTC
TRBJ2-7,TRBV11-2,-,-,CASSLVQGSYEQYF,TGTGCCAGCAGCTTGGTACAGGGATCTTACGAGCAGTACTTC
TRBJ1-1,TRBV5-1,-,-,CASSLGAGGLDTEAFF,TGCGCCAGCAGCTTGGGAGCCGGGGGCTTGGACACTGAAGCTTTCTTT
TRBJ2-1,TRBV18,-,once,CASSGAYDANEQFF,TGTGCCAGCTCAGGCGCCTACGACGCGAATGAGCAGTTCTTC
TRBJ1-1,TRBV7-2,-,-,CASSLRMINTEAFF,TGTGCCAGCAGCTTGAGGATGATTAACACTGAAGCTTTCTTT
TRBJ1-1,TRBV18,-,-,CASSLRRDEAFF,TGTGCCAGCTCACTGAGACGCGATGAAGCTTTCTTT
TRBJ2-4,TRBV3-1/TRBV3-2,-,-,CASSQGGGLAKNIQYF,TGTGCCAGCAGCCAAGGGGGGGGGCTAGCCAAAAACATTCAGTACTTC
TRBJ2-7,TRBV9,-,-,CASSVGDPENFYEQYF,TGTGCCAGCAGCGTAGGGGACCCCGAAAATTTCTACGAGCAGTACTTC
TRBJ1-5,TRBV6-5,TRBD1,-,CASSLGQRNQPQHF,TGTGCCAGCAGTTTGGGACAGCGCAATCAGCCCCAGCATTTT
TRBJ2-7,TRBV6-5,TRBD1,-,CASSSGTGSSYEQYF,TGTGCCAGCAGTTCCGGGACAGGGAGCTCCTACGAGCAGTACTTC
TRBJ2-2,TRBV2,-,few,CASMTRAATGELFF,TGTGCCAGCATGACCCGGGCGGCCACCGGGGAGCTGTTTTTT
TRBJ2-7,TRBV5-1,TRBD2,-,CASSLEGTSGIYEQYF,TGCGCCAGCAGCTTGGAAGGGACTAGCGGGATCTACGAGCAGTACTTC
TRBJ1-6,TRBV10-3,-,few,CAISDPQSRALHF,TGTGCCATCAGTGACCCTCAATCGAGGGCCCTCCACTTT
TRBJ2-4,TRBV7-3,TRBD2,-,CASSSGTSGSKNIQYF,TGTGCCAGCAGCTCCGGGACTAGCGGGAGCAAAAACATTCAGTACTTC
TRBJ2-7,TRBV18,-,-,CASSIDSLGSYEQYF,TGTGCCAGCTCAATAGACAGTTTAGGGTCCTACGAGCAGTACTTC
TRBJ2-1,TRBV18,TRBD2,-,CASSSTLAGRNNEQFF,TGTGCCAGCTCATCGACCCTAGCGGGGAGGAACAATGAGCAGTTCTTC
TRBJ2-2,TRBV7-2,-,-,CASSVRTSGELFF,TGTGCCAGCAGCGTTAGGACCTCCGGGGAGCTGTTTTTT
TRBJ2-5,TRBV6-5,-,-,CASSYSGSSEETQYF,TGTGCCAGCAGTTACTCTGGCAGCTCCGAAGAGACCCAGTACTTC
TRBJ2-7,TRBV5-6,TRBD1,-,CASSLHRDRVYYEQYF,TGTGCCAGCAGCTTGCATAGGGACAGGGTCTACTACGAGCAGTACTTC
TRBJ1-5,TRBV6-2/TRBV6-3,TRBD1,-,CASSAARGDNQPQHF,TGTGCCAGCAGTGCTGCCAGGGGGGACAATCAGCCCCAGCATTTT
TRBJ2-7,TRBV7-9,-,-,CASTKTGGYYEQYF,TGTGCCAGCACCAAGACAGGCGGGTACTACGAGCAGTACTTC
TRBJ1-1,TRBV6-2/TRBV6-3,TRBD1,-,CASSRQGNTEAFF,TGTGCCAGCAGCAGACAGGGAAACACTGAAGCTTTCTTT
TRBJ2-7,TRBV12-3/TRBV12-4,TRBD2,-,CASTGLAGDRNF,TGTGCCAGCACAGGACTAGCGGGGGATAGGAACTTC
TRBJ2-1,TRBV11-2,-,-,CASRNRGTPNEQFF,TGTGCCAGCAGGAACCGTGGTACCCCCAATGAGCAGTTCTTC